This entry is about one TCR beta chain. This entry comes from a study of blood T cell repertoires in COVID-19. Study-wide background: COVID-19 samples from acute and convalescent phases originated in the United States, Italy and Spain. PBMCs, B-cell-depleted T cells, or T cells were the source of the cDNA or gDNA that made up the material.

Source study methods: Quantification of nucleated cells was approximated via reference gene primer amplification. The protocol was immunoSEQ multiplex PCR, while the TCRdb copy is restricted to in-frame clones and leaves out a portion. The D gene and trimming were derived from the DNA, and the V and J assignments and clone size from that table. The sample holds about 190,000 clones, around 85% seen once. The germline CDR1 and CDR2 sequences are LGHNA and YSLEER. Trimming shortened V by 0 bases and J by 10 bases, and 21 bases separated the two germline ends. CDR3 length: 17 amino acids. The receptor was isolated from a woman aged 45 to 65 with acute or convalescent COVID-19. The sequenced sample was peripheral blood. This chain uses TRBV4-3 with TRBJ1-4; a weak D match, TRBD1 (5 bases). The CDR3 DNA follows: TGCGCCAGCAGCCAAGATCCCGCGGGGACGGAGGAAGGAAAACTGTTTTTT. It translates to CASSQDPAGTEEGKLFF.